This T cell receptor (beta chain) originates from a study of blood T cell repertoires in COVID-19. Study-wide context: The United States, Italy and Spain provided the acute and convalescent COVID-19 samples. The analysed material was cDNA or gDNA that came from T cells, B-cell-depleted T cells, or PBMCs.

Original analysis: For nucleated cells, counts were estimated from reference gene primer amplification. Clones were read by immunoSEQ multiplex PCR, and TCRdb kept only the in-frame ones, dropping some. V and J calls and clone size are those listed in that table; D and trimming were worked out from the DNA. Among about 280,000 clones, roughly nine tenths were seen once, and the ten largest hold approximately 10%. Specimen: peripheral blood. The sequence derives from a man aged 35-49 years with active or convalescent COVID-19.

This CDR3 is CASRVAAGTSAEAFF. CDR3 DNA: TGCGCCAGCAGGGTAGCGGCAGGGACGTCGGCTGAAGCTTTCTTT. The genes are TRBV5-1 and TRBJ1-1, with D tentatively TRBD1 (5 bases). Between the trimmed V and J ends, which lost 5 bases and 6 bases, there was a span of 20 bases. The CDR3 loop spans 15 amino acids. The germline V gene has CDR1 SGHRS and CDR2 YFSETQ.